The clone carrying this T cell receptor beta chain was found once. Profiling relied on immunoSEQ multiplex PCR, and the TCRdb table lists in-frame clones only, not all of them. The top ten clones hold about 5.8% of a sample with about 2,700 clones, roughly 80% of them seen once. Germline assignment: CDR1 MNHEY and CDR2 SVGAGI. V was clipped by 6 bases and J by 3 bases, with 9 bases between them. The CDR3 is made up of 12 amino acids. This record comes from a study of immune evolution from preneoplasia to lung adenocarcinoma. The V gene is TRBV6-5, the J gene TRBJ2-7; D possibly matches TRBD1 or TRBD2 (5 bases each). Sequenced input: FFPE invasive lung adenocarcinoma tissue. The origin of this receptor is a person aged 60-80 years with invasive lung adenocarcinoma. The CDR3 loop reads CASRGTSYEQYF. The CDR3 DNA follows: TGTGCCAGCAGAGGGACGAGCTACGAGCAGTACTTC.